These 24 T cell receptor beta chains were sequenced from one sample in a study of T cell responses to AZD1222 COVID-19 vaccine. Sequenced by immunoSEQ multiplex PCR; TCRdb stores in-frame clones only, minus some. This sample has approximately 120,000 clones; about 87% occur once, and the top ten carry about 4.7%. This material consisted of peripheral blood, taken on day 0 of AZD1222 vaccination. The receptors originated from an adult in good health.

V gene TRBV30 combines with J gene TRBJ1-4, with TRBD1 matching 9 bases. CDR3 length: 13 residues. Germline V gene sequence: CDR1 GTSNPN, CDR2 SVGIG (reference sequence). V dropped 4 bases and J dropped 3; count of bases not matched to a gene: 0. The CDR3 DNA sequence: TGTGCCTGGAACAGGGGGCCTAATGAAAAACTGTTTTTT. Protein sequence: CAWNRGPNEKLFF.

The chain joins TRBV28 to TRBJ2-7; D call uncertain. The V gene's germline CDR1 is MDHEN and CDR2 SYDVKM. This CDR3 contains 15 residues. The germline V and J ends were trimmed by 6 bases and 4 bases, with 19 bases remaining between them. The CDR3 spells CASRKLGSASYEQYF. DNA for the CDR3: TGTGCCAGCAGAAAGCTCGGGTCAGCATCTTACGAGCAGTACTTC.

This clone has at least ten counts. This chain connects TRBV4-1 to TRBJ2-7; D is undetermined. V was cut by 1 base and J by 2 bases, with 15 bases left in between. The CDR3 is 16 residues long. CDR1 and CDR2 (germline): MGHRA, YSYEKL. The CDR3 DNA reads TGCGCCAGCAGCCAAGTTTCTGGCGGCCCAACCTACGAGCAGTACTTC. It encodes CASSQVSGGPTYEQYF.

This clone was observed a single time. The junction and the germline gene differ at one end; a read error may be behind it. CDR3 sequence reads: CASGYSGSTDTQYF. The CDR3 nucleotides read TGTGCCAGCGGGTATAGCGGGAGCACCGATACGCAGTATTTT. V and J are TRBV27 and TRBJ2-3; 9 bases match TRBD2. The CDR3 totals 14 residues. Germline CDR1 and CDR2: MNHEY and SMNVEV (reference sequence).

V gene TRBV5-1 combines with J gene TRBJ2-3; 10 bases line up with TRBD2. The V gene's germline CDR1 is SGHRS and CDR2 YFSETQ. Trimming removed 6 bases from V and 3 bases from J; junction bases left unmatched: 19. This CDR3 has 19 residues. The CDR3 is CASTLGASGGHGGTDTQYF. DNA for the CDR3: TGCGCCAGCACCCTAGGGGCTAGCGGGGGCCACGGGGGAACAGATACGCAGTATTTT.

CDR3 bases: TGTGCCAGCAGTTTGACAGGCCTAGCCAAAAACATTCAGTACTTC. Translating gives CASSLTGLAKNIQYF. The V gene is TRBV6-5, the J gene TRBJ2-4, with D maybe TRBD1 (6 bases). V shed 4 bases and J shed 0 bases, with 10 bases lying between them. This CDR3 is built from 15 residues. Germline V gives CDR1 MNHEY, CDR2 SVGAGI.

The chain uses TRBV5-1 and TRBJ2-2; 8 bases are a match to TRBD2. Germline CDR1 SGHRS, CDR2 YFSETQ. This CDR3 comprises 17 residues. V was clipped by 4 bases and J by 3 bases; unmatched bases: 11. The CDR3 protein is CASSPALGLAYTGELFF. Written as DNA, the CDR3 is TGCGCCAGCAGCCCGGCGCTCGGACTAGCCTACACCGGGGAGCTGTTTTTT.

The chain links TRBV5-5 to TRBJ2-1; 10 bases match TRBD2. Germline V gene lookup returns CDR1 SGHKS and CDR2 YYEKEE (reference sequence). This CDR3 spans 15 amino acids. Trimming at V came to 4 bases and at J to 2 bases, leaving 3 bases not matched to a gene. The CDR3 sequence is CASSNSGGTYNEQFF. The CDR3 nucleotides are TGTGCCAGCAGCAATAGCGGGGGGACCTACAATGAGCAGTTCTTC.

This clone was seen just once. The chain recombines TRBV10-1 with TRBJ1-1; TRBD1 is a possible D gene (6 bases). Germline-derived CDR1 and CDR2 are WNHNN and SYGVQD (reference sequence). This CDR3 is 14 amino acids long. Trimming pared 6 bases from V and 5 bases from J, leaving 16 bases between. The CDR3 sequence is CASRQGGLGTEAFF. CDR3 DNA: TGCGCCAGCAGGCAAGGGGGTCTTGGGACTGAAGCTTTCTTT.

The CDR3 region has the DNA TGTGCCAGCAGCCCACGACTACACTACTACGAGCAGTACTTC. Encoded protein: CASSPRLHYYEQYF. The chain carries TRBV3-1 (or the pseudogene TRBV3-2) and TRBJ2-7; perhaps TRBD2 as D (5 bases). The CDR3 loop spans 14 amino acids. Germline-derived CDR1 and CDR2 are LGHDT and YNNKEL (reference sequence). Trimming stripped 4 bases from V and 3 bases from J, with 13 bases between.

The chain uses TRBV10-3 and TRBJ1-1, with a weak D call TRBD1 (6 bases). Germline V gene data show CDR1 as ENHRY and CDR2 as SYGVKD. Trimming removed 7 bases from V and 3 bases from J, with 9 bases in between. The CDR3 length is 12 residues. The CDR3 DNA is TGTGCCATCACCGCAGGGGACACTGAAGCTTTCTTT. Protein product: CAITAGDTEAFF.

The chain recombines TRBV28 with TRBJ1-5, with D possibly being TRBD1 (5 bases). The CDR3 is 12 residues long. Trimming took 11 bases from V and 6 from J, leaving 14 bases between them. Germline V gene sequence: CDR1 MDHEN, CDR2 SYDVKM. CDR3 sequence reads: CAAGAPGQPQHF. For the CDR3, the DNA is TGTGCCGCCGGGGCGCCCGGTCAGCCCCAGCATTTT.

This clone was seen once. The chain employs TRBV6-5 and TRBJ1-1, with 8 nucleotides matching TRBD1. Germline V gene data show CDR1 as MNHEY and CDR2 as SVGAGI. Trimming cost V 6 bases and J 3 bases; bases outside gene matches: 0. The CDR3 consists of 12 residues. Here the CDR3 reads CASRTGDTEAFF. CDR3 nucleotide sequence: TGTGCCAGCAGGACAGGGGACACTGAAGCTTTCTTT.

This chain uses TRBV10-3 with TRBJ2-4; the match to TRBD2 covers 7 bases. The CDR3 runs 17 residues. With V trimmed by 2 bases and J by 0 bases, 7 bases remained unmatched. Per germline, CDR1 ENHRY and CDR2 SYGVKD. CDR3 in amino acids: CAISEKSSGIAKNIQYF. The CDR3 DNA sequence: TGTGCCATCAGTGAGAAGTCTAGCGGTATAGCCAAAAACATTCAGTACTTC.

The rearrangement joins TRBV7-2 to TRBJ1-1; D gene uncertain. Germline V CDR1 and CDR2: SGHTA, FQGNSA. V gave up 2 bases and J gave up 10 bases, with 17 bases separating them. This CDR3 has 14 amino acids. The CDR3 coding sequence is TGTGCCAGCAGCTTACAAAGTCACAGTTTATCAGCTTTCTTT. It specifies CASSLQSHSLSAFF.

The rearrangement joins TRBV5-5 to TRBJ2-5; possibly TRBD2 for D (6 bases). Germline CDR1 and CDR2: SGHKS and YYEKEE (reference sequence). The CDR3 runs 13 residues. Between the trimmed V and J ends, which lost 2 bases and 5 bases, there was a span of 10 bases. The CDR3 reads CASSFWGVETQYF. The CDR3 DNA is TGTGCCAGCAGCTTTTGGGGGGTTGAGACCCAGTACTTC.

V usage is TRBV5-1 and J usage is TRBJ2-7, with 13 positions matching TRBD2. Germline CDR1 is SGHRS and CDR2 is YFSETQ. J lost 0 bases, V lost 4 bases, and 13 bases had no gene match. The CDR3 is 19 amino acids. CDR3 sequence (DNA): TGCGCCAGCAGCCTCACCGGGACTAGCGGGACCTTCGGCTCCTACGAGCAGTACTTC. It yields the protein CASSLTGTSGTFGSYEQYF. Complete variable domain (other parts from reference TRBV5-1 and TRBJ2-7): KAGVTQTPRYLIKTRGQQVTLSCSPISGHRSVSWYQQTPGQGLQFLFEYFSETQRNKGNFPGRFSGRQFSNSRSEMNVSTLELGDSALYLCASSLTGTSGTFGSYEQYFGPGTRLTVT.

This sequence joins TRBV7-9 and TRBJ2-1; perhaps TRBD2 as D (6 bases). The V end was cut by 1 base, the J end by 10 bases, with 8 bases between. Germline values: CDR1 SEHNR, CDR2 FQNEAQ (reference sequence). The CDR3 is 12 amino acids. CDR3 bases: TGTGCCAGCAGCTTAGGGACTATGGAGCAGTTCTTC. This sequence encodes CASSLGTMEQFF.

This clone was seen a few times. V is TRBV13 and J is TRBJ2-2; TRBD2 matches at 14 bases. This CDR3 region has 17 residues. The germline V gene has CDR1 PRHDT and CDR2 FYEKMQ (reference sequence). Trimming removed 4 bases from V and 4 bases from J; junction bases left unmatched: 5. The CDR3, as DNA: TGTGCCAGCAGCTCTGGGACTAGCGGGGGACTCACCGGGGAGCTGTTTTTT. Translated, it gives CASSSGTSGGLTGELFF.

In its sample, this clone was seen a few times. CDR3 DNA sequence: TGTGCCTGGAGTAGGACCGGGTTGAATCGTAGGAGGACTGAAGCTTTCTTT. Translating gives CAWSRTGLNRRRTEAFF. This chain uses TRBV30 with TRBJ1-1, with no clear D. The CDR3 has 17 amino acids. Trimming stripped 2 bases from V and 5 bases from J, with 24 bases between. Germline CDR1 reads GTSNPN; CDR2 reads SVGIG (reference sequence).

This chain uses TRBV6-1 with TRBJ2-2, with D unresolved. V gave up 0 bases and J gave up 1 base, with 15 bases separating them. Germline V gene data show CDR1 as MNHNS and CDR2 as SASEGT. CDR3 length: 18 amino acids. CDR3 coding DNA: TGTGCCAGCAGTGAAGCGCCAAGCGCCTCCCAGAACACCGGGGAGCTGTTTTTT. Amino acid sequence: CASSEAPSASQNTGELFF.

CDR3 sequence: CASSPQGVDNSPLHF. The CDR3, as DNA: TGTGCCAGCAGCCCTCAGGGGGTAGACAATTCACCCCTCCACTTT. The rearrangement uses TRBV11-2 and TRBJ1-6; 7 bases map to TRBD1. This CDR3 spans 15 amino acids. The V gene end was trimmed by 5 bases and the J gene end by 7 bases; junction bases not matched to a gene: 8. CDR1 SGHAT and CDR2 FQNNGV come from the germline V gene.

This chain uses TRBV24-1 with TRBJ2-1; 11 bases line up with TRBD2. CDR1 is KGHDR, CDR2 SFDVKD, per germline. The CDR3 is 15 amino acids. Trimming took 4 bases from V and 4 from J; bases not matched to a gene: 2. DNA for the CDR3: TGTGCCACCAGTGAGACTAGCGGGACTTACAATGAGCAGTTCTTC. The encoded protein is CATSETSGTYNEQFF.

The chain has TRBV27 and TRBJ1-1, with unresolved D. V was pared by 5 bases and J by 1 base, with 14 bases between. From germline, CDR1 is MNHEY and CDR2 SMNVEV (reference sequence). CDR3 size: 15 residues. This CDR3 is CASSPRTGKNTEAFF. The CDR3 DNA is TGTGCCAGCAGTCCCCGGACGGGAAAGAACACTGAAGCTTTCTTT.